Below, 21 T cell receptor beta chains from the same sample are listed, as sequenced in a study of blood T cell repertoires in COVID-19. Sequencing was performed with immunoSEQ multiplex PCR; in TCRdb, only in-frame clones are kept and a portion is missing. The sample has hundreds of thousands of clones, roughly 85% seen once. Sequencing used peripheral blood. These receptors were taken from a human donor in a cohort sampled during active COVID-19.

The chain carries TRBV6-5 and TRBJ2-3; 11 nucleotides agree with TRBD2. V trimming: 10 bases; J trimming: 5 bases; junction bases outside the gene matches: 8. Germline CDR1 is MNHEY and CDR2 is SVGAGI. The CDR3 spans 14 residues. The DNA for the CDR3 is TGTGCCACCGATAGCGGGGGGGCCGGAGATACGCAGTATTTT. It is translated as CATDSGGAGDTQYF.

The genes are TRBV27 and TRBJ1-1; D is uncertain. The CDR3 totals 13 residues. Per germline, CDR1 MNHEY and CDR2 SMNVEV (reference sequence). V lost 3 bases and J lost 6, with 11 bases in between. The CDR3 loop reads CASSFGAMAEAFF. The CDR3 DNA is TGTGCCAGCAGTTTCGGAGCAATGGCTGAAGCTTTCTTT.

The chain combines TRBV5-1 with TRBJ2-1; 10 positions match TRBD2. Germline V gives CDR1 SGHRS, CDR2 YFSETQ. This CDR3 is built from 16 residues. With V trimmed by 0 bases and J by 8 bases, 8 bases remained unmatched. CDR3 in DNA: TGCGCCAGCAGCTTGGCCCTAGCGGGGGAAGGCGATGAGCAGTTCTTC. Its translation is CASSLALAGEGDEQFF.

V is TRBV20-1 and J is TRBJ2-1; the D is unclear. This CDR3 has 12 residues. Trimming removed 3 bases from V and 2 bases from J, with 5 bases in between. Germline assignment: CDR1 DFQATT and CDR2 SNEGSKA (reference sequence). This CDR3 reads CSASNTYNEQFF. The CDR3 region has the DNA TGCAGTGCTAGTAACACCTACAATGAGCAGTTCTTC.

The chain joins TRBV12-3 or TRBV12-4 to TRBJ1-2; the match to TRBD1 covers 7 bases. The V segment lost 8 bases and the J segment 4 bases; nucleotides outside the gene matches: 1. This CDR3 has 11 residues. CDR3 residues: CASDRVYGYTF. CDR3 sequence (DNA): TGTGCCAGCGACAGGGTCTATGGCTACACCTTC.

A single count supports this clone. The genes are TRBV10-3 and TRBJ1-5; the D gene is possibly TRBD1 (6 bases). CDR1 and CDR2 from the germline V gene are ENHRY and SYGVKD. The CDR3 is 16 amino acids. V was pared by 7 bases and J by 6 bases, with 22 bases between. CDR3 DNA: TGTGCCATCATCTGGTCGGAGACAGGCGGCCCTCAGCCCCAGCATTTT. Its protein product is CAIIWSETGGPQPQHF.

The chain is built from TRBV6-2 or TRBV6-3 and TRBJ2-3, with D possibly matching TRBD1 (5 bases). Germline values: CDR1 MNHEY, CDR2 SVGEGT. V was pared by 6 bases and J by 10 bases, with 20 bases between. This CDR3 is 14 amino acids long. The chain's CDR3 is CASSLPSLLGAQYF. The CDR3 nucleotides read TGTGCCAGCAGCCTCCCGTCCCTTCTAGGGGCGCAGTATTTT.

The J gene is TRBJ1-1, the V gene TRBV6-5, with a tentative D call TRBD1 (5 bases). The CDR3 runs to 10 residues. Trimming removed 7 bases from V and 9 bases from J, with 9 bases in between. Germline CDR1 is MNHEY and CDR2 is SVGAGI. The CDR3 DNA follows: TGTGCCAGCAACGACAGAAAAGCTTTCTTT. Translation: CASNDRKAFF.

This rearrangement joins TRBV3-1 (or the pseudogene TRBV3-2) to TRBJ2-1; TRBD1 agrees at 7 bases. Trimming cost V 1 base and J 0 bases; bases outside gene matches: 6. From germline, CDR1 is LGHDT and CDR2 YNNKEL (reference sequence). The CDR3 sequence is 17 residues long. DNA of the CDR3: TGTGCCAGCAGCCAAGCCCGGACAGGAAGCTCCTACAATGAGCAGTTCTTC. It yields the protein CASSQARTGSSYNEQFF.

The rearrangement uses TRBV3-1 (or the pseudogene TRBV3-2) and TRBJ2-7; no clear D. In germline, CDR1 is LGHDT, CDR2 YNNKEL (reference sequence). The CDR3 totals 14 residues. V was clipped by 0 bases and J by 2 bases, with 8 bases between them. The DNA of the CDR3 is TGTGCCAGCAGCCAAGAGAGGAGCGCCTACGAGCAGTACTTC. It translates to CASSQERSAYEQYF.

This clone was detected a few times. V usage is TRBV25-1 and J usage is TRBJ1-5, with D unclear. Between the trimmed V and J ends, which lost 2 bases and 5 bases, there was a span of 10 bases. Germline CDR1 is MGHDK and CDR2 is SYGVNS. CDR3 length: 14 amino acids. The CDR3 DNA reads as TGTGCCAGCAGTGAACTGGCCGATTATCAGCCCCAGCATTTT. Translated: CASSELADYQPQHF.

The rearrangement joins TRBV4-1 to TRBJ1-2; D is perhaps TRBD1 (6 bases). The V end was cut by 1 base, the J end by 8 bases, with 11 bases between. CDR1 and CDR2 from the germline V gene are MGHRA and YSYEKL. The CDR3 has 13 amino acids. The CDR3 DNA is TGCGCCAGCAGCCAAGCGGTCAGGGGCGGCTACACCTTC. It is translated as CASSQAVRGGYTF.

Comment on this clone: At the DNA level, this CDR3 is encoded by other sequences in the same sample as well. The chain links TRBV5-1 to TRBJ1-1; 10 nucleotides line up with TRBD1. V shed 0 bases, J shed 4 bases, and the junction held 3 bases outside the gene matches. Looked up from germline, CDR1 is SGHRS and CDR2 is YFSETQ. CDR3 length equals 15 residues. The CDR3 here is CASSLAGQGFTEAFF. Written as DNA, the CDR3 is TGCGCCAGCAGCTTGGCGGGACAGGGGTTCACTGAAGCTTTCTTT.

This chain links TRBV3-1 (or the pseudogene TRBV3-2) with TRBJ1-2, with a weak D call TRBD1 (5 bases). The germline V gene has CDR1 LGHDT and CDR2 YNNKEL (reference sequence). Trimming took off 4 bases at V and 4 bases at J, with 13 bases between the two ends. This CDR3 comprises 14 residues. In DNA form, the CDR3 reads TGTGCCAGCAGCCCGGGAGACAGTGCCTATGGCTACACCTTC. Translated: CASSPGDSAYGYTF.

The chain carries TRBV19 and TRBJ2-1; TRBD2 agrees at 11 bases. This CDR3 region has 14 residues. CDR1 is LNHDA and CDR2 is SQIVND in the germline V gene (reference sequence). Trimming cost V 6 bases and J 7 bases; bases outside gene matches: 5. The DNA of the CDR3 is TGTGCCAGTAGCCTAGCGGGGGGAACTAATGAGCAGTTCTTC. Translated: CASSLAGGTNEQFF.

V is TRBV30 and J is TRBJ1-3, with 10 bases lining up with TRBD1. V lost 4 bases to trimming and J lost 3 bases; unmatched junction nucleotides: 6. Germline lookup yields CDR1 GTSNPN and CDR2 SVGIG (reference sequence). This CDR3 region has 15 residues. The CDR3 spells CAWIPTGGRGNTIYF. For the CDR3, the DNA is TGTGCCTGGATACCGACAGGGGGCCGTGGAAACACCATATATTTT. Filled out from reference TRBV30 and TRBJ1-3, the complete variable domain reads SQTIHQWPATLVQPVGSPLSLECTVEGTSNPNLYWYRQAAGRGLQLLFYSVGIGQISSEVPQNLSASRPQDRQFILSSKKLLLSDSGFYLCAWIPTGGRGNTIYFGEGSWLTVV.

Here the CDR3 DNA reads TGTGCCACCAGTGATCCTCTCTATTCCAATGAGCAGTTCTTC. Translating it yields CATSDPLYSNEQFF. V is TRBV24-1 and J is TRBJ2-1; no clear D. Germline V gene data show CDR1 as KGHDR and CDR2 as SFDVKD. The CDR3 runs to 14 residues. V lost 3 bases and J lost 6, with 11 bases in between.

This clone was recorded at least ten times. This chain connects TRBV30 to TRBJ1-6; D gene uncertain. The CDR3 has 13 amino acids. Looked up from germline, CDR1 is GTSNPN and CDR2 is SVGIG (reference sequence). Trimming removed 2 bases at V and 10 bases at J, with 12 bases between. The CDR3 DNA follows: TGTGCCTGGAGTCGGGGTACGAGATCACCCCTCCACTTT. This codes for CAWSRGTRSPLHF.

The rearrangement joins TRBV4-1 to TRBJ2-1; 11 bases are a match to TRBD2. The CDR3 runs to 16 residues. CDR1 is MGHRA and CDR2 is YSYEKL in the germline V gene. Trimming at V came to 3 bases and at J to 2 bases, leaving 3 bases not matched to a gene. The CDR3, as DNA: TGCGCCAGCAGCCACCTGGGACTAGCGGCCTACAATGAGCAGTTCTTC. It codes for CASSHLGLAAYNEQFF.

This clone appeared a single time. The chain links TRBV18 to TRBJ2-2, with TRBD1 matching 8 bases. CDR1 and CDR2 from the germline V gene are KGHSH and LQKENI. J gave up 2 bases and V 3 bases, and 5 bases lay outside the gene matches. This CDR3 is 16 amino acids long. The CDR3 reads CASSPRQGTNTGELFF. The CDR3 nucleotides read TGTGCCAGCTCACCCCGACAGGGGACAAACACCGGGGAGCTGTTTTTT.

In its sample, this clone was seen a few times. The chain links TRBV24-1 to TRBJ1-1; D unresolved. The germline gives CDR1 KGHDR, CDR2 SFDVKD. CDR3 length equals 14 residues. V gave up 2 bases and J gave up 2 bases, with 8 bases separating them. CDR3 in amino acids: CATSDSRANTEAFF. CDR3 bases: TGTGCCACCAGTGATTCGCGGGCCAACACTGAAGCTTTCTTT.